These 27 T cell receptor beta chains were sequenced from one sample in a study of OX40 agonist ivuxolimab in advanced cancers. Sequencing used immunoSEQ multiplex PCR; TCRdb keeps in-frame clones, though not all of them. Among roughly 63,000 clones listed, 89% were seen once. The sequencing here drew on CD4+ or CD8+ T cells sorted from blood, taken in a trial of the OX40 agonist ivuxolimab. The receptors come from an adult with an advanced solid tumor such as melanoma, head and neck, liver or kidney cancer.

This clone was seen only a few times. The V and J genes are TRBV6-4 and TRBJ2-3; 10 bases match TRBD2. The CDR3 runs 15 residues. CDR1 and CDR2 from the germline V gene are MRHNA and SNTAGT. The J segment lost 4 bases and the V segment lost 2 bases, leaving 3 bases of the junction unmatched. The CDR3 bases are TGTGCCAGCAGTGACGCTAGCGGGAGTGCAGATACGCAGTATTTT. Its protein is CASSDASGSADTQYF.

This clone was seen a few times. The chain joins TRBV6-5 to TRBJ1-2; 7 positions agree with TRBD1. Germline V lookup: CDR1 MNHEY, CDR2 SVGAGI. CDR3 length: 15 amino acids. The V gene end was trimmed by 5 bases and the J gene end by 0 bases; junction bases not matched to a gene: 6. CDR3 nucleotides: TGTGCCAGCAGTCCGGGACAGCAGGCTAACTATGGCTACACCTTC. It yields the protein CASSPGQQANYGYTF.

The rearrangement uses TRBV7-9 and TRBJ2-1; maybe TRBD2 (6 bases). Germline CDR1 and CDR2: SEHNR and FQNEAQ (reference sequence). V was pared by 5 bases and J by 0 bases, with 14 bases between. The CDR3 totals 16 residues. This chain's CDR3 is CASSPRTGSSYNEQFF. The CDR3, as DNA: TGTGCCAGCAGCCCCCGGACCGGGAGCTCCTACAATGAGCAGTTCTTC.

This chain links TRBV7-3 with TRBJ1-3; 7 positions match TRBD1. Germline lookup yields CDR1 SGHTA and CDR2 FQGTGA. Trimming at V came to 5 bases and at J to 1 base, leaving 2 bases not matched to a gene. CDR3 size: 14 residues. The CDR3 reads CASSPGGSGNTIYF. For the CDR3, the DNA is TGTGCCAGCAGCCCAGGGGGATCTGGAAACACCATATATTTT. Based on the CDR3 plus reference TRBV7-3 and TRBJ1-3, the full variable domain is GAGVSQTPSNKVTEKGKYVELRCDPISGHTALYWYRQSLGQGPEFLIYFQGTGAADDSGLPNDRFFAVRPEGSVSTLKIQRTERGDSAVYLCASSPGGSGNTIYFGEGSWLTVV.

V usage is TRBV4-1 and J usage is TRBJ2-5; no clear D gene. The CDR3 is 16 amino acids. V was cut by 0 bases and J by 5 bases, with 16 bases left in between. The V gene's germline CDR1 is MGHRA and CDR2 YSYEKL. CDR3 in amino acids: CASSQDTSAYLETQYF. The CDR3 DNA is TGCGCCAGCAGCCAAGATACGTCGGCCTATTTGGAGACCCAGTACTTC.

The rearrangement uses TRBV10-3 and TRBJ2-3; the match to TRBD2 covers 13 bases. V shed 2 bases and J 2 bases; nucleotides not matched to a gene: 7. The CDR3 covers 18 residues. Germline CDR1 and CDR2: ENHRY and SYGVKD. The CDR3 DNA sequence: TGTGCCATCAGTGAGGGCCCGGGACTAGCGGGAACCACAGATACGCAGTATTTT. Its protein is CAISEGPGLAGTTDTQYF.

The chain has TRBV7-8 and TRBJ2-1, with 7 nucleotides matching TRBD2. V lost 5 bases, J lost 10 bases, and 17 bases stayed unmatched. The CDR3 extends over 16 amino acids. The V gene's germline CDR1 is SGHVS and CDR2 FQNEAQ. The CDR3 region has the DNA TGTGCCAGCAGCATATACCGGGACTTTGGGGGGGGAGAGCAGTTCTTC. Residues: CASSIYRDFGGGEQFF.

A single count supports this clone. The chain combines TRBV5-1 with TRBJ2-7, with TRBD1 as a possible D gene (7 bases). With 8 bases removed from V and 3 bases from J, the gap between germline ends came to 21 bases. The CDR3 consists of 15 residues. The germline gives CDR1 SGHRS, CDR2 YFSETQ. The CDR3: CARAPPNRGGYEQYV. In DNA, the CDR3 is TGCGCCAGGGCCCCCCCCAACAGGGGAGGCTACGAGCAGTACGTC.

The CDR3 nucleotides are TGCAGCGTTGAAGGAGGCGGGAGGGCCTTTGAGCAGTTCTTC. Translating it yields CSVEGGGRAFEQFF. The chain recombines TRBV29-1 with TRBJ2-1; 9 bases match TRBD2. The CDR3 length is 14 residues. V was pared by 1 base and J by 9 bases, with 7 bases of the junction left unmatched. The germline V gene encodes CDR1 SQVTM and CDR2 ANQGSEA.

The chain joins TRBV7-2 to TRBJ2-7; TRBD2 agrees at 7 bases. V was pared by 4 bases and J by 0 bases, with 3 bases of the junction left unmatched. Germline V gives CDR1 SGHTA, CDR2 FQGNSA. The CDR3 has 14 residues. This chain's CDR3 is CASSYWTSSYEQYF. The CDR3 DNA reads TGTGCCAGCAGCTACTGGACTAGCTCCTACGAGCAGTACTTC.

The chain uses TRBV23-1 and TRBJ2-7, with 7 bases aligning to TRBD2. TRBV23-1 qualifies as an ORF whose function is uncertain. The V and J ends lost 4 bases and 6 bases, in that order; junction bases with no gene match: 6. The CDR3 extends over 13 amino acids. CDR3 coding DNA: TGCGCCAGCAGTCGGGGAGGGGTAGGCGAGCAGTACGTC. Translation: CASSRGGVGEQYV.

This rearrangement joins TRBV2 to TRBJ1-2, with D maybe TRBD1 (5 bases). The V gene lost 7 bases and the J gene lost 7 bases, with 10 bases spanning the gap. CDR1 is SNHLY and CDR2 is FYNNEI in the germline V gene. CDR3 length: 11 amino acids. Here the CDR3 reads CASTGMGGYTF. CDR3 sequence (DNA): TGTGCCAGCACAGGGATGGGTGGCTACACCTTC.

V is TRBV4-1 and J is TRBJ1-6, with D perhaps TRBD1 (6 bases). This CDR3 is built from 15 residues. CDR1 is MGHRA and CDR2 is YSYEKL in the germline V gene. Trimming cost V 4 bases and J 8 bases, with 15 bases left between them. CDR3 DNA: TGCGCCAGCAGCCCACAGGGACTAGGGTATTCACCCCTCCACTTT. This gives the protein CASSPQGLGYSPLHF.

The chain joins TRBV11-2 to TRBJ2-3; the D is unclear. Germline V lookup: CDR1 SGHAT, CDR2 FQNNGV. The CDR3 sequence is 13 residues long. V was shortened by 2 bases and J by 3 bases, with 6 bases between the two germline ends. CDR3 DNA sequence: TGTGCCAGCAGCTTAACCCGAACAGATACGCAGTATTTT. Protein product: CASSLTRTDTQYF.

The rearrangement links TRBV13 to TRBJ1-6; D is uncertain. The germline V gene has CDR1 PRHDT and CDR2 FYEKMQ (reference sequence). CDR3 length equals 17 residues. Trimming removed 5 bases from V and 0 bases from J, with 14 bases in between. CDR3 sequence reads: CASSPPRRSSYNSPLHF. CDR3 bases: TGTGCCAGCAGCCCCCCCCGTAGGAGCTCCTATAATTCACCCCTCCACTTT. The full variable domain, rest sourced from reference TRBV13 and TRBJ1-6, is AAGVIQSPRHLIKEKRETATLKCYPIPRHDTVYWYQQGPGQDPQFLISFYEKMQSDKGSIPDRFSAQQFSDYHSELNMSSLELGDSALYFCASSPPRRSSYNSPLHFGNGTRLTVT.

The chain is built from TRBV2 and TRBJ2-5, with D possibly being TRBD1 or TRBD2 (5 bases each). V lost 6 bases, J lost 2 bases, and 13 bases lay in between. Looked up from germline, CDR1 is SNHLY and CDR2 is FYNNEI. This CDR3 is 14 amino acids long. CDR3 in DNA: TGTGCCAGCAGATCCCGGGACGGACAAGAGACCCAGTACTTC. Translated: CASRSRDGQETQYF.

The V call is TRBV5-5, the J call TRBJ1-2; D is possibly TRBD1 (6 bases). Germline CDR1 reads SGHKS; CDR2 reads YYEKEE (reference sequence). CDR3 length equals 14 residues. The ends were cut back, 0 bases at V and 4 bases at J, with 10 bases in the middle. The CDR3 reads CASSLVQGTYGYTF. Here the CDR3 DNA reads TGTGCCAGCAGCTTGGTGCAGGGGACCTATGGCTACACCTTC. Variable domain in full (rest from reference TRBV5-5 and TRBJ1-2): DAGVTQSPTHLIKTRGQQVTLRCSPISGHKSVSWYQQVLGQGPQFIFQYYEKEERGRGNFPDRFSARQFPNYSSELNVNALLLGDSALYLCASSLVQGTYGYTFGSGTRLTVV.

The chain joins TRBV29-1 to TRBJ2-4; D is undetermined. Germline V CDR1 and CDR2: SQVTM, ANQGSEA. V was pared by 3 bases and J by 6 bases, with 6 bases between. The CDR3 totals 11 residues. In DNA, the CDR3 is TGCAGCGTTGAGAGTGGAAACATTCAGTACTTC. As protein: CSVESGNIQYF.

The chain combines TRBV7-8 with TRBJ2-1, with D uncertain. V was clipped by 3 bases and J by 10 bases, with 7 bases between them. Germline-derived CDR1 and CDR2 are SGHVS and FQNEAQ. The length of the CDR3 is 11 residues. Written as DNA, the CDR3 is TGTGCCAGCAGCTTGAGCAGGGAGCAGTTCTTC. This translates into CASSLSREQFF. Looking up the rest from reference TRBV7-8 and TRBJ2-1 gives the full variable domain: GAGVSQSPRYKVAKRGQDVALRCDPISGHVSLFWYQQALGQGPEFLTYFQNEAQLDKSGLPSDRFFAERPEGSVSTLKIQRTQQEDSAVYLCASSLSREQFFGPGTRLTVL.

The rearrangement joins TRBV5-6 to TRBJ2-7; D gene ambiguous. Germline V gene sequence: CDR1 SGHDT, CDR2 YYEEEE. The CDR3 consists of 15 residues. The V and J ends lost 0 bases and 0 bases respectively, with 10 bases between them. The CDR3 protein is CASSLVARSSYEQYV. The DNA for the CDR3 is TGTGCCAGCAGCTTGGTGGCCCGTAGCTCCTACGAGCAGTACGTC.

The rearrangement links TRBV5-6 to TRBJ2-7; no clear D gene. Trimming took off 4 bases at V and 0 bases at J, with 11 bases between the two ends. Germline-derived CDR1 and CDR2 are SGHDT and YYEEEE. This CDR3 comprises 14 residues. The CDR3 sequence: CASSVGSSSYEQYF. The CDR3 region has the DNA TGTGCCAGCAGCGTAGGTTCGAGCTCCTACGAGCAGTACTTC.

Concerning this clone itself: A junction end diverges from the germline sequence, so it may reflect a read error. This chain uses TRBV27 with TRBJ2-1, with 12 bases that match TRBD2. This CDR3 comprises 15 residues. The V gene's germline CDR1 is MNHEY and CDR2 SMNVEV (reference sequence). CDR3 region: CASSPGTSGYSEQFF. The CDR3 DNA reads TGTGCCAGCAGTCCCGGGACTAGCGGGTACAGTGAGCAGTTCTTC.

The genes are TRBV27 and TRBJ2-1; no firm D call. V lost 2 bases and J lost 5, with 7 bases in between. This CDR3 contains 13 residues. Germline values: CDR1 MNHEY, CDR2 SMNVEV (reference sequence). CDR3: CASSLGRNNEQFF. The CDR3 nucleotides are TGTGCCAGCAGTTTAGGCAGAAACAATGAGCAGTTCTTC.

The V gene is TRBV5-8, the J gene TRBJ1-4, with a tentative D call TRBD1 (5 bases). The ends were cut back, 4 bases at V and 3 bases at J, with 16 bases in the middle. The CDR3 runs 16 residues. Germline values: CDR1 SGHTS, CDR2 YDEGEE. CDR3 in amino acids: CASSLRGLGPNEKLFF. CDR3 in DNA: TGTGCCAGCAGCCTCCGGGGCCTAGGACCTAATGAAAAACTGTTTTTT.

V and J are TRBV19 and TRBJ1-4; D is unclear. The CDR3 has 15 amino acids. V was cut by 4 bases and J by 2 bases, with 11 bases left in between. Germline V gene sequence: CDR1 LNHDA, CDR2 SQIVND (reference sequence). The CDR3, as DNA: TGTGCCAGTAGTACCAACAGAGCCACTAATGAAAAACTGTTTTTT. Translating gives CASSTNRATNEKLFF. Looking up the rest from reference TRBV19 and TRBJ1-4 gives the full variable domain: DGGITQSPKYLFRKEGQNVTLSCEQNLNHDAMYWYRQDPGQGLRLIYYSQIVNDFQKGDIAEGYSVSREKKESFPLTVTSAQKNPTAFYLCASSTNRATNEKLFFGSGTQLSVL.

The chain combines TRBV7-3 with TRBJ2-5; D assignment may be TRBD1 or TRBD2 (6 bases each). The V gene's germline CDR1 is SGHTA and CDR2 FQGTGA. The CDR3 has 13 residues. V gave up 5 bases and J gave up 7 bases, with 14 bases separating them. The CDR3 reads CASSPAGEATQYF. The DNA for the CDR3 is TGTGCCAGCAGCCCCGCAGGGGAGGCGACCCAGTACTTC.

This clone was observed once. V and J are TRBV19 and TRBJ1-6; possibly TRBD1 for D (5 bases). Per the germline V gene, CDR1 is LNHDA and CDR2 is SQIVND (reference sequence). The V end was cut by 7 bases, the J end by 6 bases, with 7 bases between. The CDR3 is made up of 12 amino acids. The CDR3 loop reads CASTQGNSPLHF. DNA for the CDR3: TGTGCCAGTACGCAGGGTAATTCACCCCTCCACTTT.